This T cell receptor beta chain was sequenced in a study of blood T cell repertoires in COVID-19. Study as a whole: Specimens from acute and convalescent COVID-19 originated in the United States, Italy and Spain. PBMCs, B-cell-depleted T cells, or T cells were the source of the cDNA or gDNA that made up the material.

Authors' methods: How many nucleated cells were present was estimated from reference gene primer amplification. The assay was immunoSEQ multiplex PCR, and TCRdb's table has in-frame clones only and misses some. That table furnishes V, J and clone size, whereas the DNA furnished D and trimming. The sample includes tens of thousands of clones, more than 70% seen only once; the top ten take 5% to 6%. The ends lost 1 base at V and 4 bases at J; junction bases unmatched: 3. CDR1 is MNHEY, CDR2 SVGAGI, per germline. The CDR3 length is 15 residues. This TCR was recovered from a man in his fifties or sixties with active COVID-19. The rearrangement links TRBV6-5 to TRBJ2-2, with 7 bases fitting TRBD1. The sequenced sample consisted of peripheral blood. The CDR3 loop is CASSYWDSGTGELFF. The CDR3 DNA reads TGTGCCAGCAGTTACTGGGACAGTGGCACCGGGGAGCTGTTTTTT.